The clone carrying this TCR beta chain was picked up a small number of times. Its target is unknown. This CDR3 is 21 amino acids long. This record comes from a study of early T cells in non-severe SARS-CoV-2 infection. Study overall: Sequencing of unsorted whole blood was done on bulk RNA, leaving chains unpaired. Study-wide points: Anti-spike CD8 specificities were favored by VDJdb matching, whose results missed private and CD4 specificities.

The TCR library protocol was used to attach unique molecular identifiers. These identifiers were attached to individual cDNA molecules. One entry per CDR3 protein results from TCRdb running MiXCR on the 5' RACE reads. In the table there are 100,000 or so distinct CDR3 sequences, about 15% of which are singletons. The specimen was whole blood, collected at baseline. This sequence was found in an adult who was a healthcare worker with PCR-confirmed SARS-CoV-2 infection or an uninfected control (not recorded which). This sequence joins TRBV3-2 and TRBJ2-7; the D call of TRBD1 is as the table states it, not checked on the DNA. TRBV3-2 is a pseudogene. This CDR3 is CASSQGRRLGTEVLELYEQYF. Here the CDR3 DNA reads TGTGCCAGCAGCCAAGGACGGCGCCTCGGGACAGAAGTTCTTGAGCTCTACGAGCAGTACTTC.